Below are 6 T cell receptor beta chains sequenced from a single sample in a study of blood T cells in healthy people across ages. Through a sample-barcoded 5' primer and a J-beta primer mix, a second PCR was run for roughly 6 to 12 cycles. TCRdb re-called the 5' RACE reads with MiXCR, one entry per CDR3 protein. The sample has under 800,000 distinct CDR3 sequences, around a fifth seen once. The sample taken for sequencing was blood. The source is a man in his 70s in good health.

The gene calls are TRBV2 and TRBJ2-5, with 10 bases aligning to TRBD1. The assigned J gene may be wrong: the sequence end matches TRBJ2-7 better. Germline V CDR1 and CDR2: SNHLY, FYNNEI. The CDR3 extends over 13 amino acids. In DNA form, the CDR3 reads TGTGCCAGCTTGGGACAGGGGCGCGACGAGCAGTACTTC. This gives the protein CASLGQGRDEQYF.

For the CDR3, the DNA is TGTGCCAGCAGTGAAGGTCCTCACTGGAAGCTGTTTTTT. As protein: CASSEGPHWKLFF. The chain employs TRBV2 and TRBJ2-2; D is unresolved. V was cut by 1 base and J by 12 bases, with 12 bases left in between. Germline CDR1 is SNHLY and CDR2 is FYNNEI. The CDR3 length is 13 residues.

The chain carries TRBV12-3 or TRBV12-4 and TRBJ2-7; TRBD2 aligns across 8 bases. Trimming took 6 bases from V and 2 from J; bases not matched to a gene: 6. This CDR3 has 14 amino acids. The CDR3 nucleotides read TGTGCCAGCAGCCCGTCGGGAGGGACCTACGAGCAGTACTTC. It encodes CASSPSGGTYEQYF.

This chain connects TRBV24-1 to TRBJ2-2, with 8 bases matching TRBD1. V lost 5 bases, J lost 4 bases, and 8 bases stayed unmatched. Germline CDR1 KGHDR, CDR2 SFDVKD. This CDR3 spans 16 amino acids. The CDR3 DNA reads TGTGCCACCAGTGTTACCGGGACAGGCTTCACCGGGGAGCTGTTTTTT. Translated, it gives CATSVTGTGFTGELFF.

The chain has TRBV7-8 and TRBJ2-7; TRBD2 agrees at 8 bases. The germline gives CDR1 SGHVS, CDR2 FQNEAQ. CDR3 length: 16 residues. Losses at the gene ends were 4 bases for V and 4 bases for J; bases not matched to a gene: 12. The CDR3 reads CASSSVFSGIPYEQYF. The CDR3 DNA follows: TGTGCCAGCAGCTCCGTTTTTAGCGGGATTCCTTACGAGCAGTACTTC.

As for this clonotype: One base away lies a much larger clone, so this may be a sequencing read error. The chain recombines TRBV20-1 with TRBJ2-5; D may be TRBD1 (6 bases). This CDR3 contains 14 residues. The V gene's germline CDR1 is DFQATT and CDR2 SNEGSKA (reference sequence). Trimming shortened V by 6 bases and J by 5 bases, and 19 bases separated the two germline ends. The CDR3 DNA is TGCAGTGCGCCATCGACAGGCCGATGGGAGACCCAGTACTTC. The encoded protein is CSAPSTGRWETQYF.